The 10 T cell receptor beta chains below were found in one sample sequenced in a study of blood T cells in healthy people across ages. Primers used in a second PCR of roughly 6 to 11 cycles were a sample-barcoded 5' primer and a J-beta primer mix. TCRdb processed the 5' RACE reads anew with MiXCR; each CDR3 protein has one entry. The table has 760,000 or so distinct CDR3 sequences, 20% to 30% seen once. These data were also reused for a study on T cells of mothers and their children.

The sample taken for sequencing was blood. The source is a boy younger than 18 in good health.

This sequence joins TRBV10-3 and TRBJ1-1; D is unresolved. V was pared by 0 bases and J by 7 bases, with 12 bases between. The CDR3 extends over 14 amino acids. CDR1 and CDR2 from the germline V gene are ENHRY and SYGVKD. For the CDR3, the DNA is TGTGCCATCAGTGAGTCGTACAGCGGACGTGAAGCTTTCTTT. Its protein product is CAISESYSGREAFF.

The V call is TRBV28, the J call TRBJ1-1; a possible D gene is TRBD1 (5 bases). This CDR3 has 15 residues. Germline CDR1 MDHEN, CDR2 SYDVKM. V was cut by 5 bases and J by 1 base, with 14 bases left in between. The CDR3 DNA sequence: TGTGCCAGCAGTCCCTACAGGCTCGGGAACACTGAAGCTTTCTTT. It encodes CASSPYRLGNTEAFF.

This clonotype was counted between two and nine times. This chain connects TRBV20-1 to TRBJ1-5, with D tentatively TRBD1 (5 bases). The length of the CDR3 is 13 residues. Germline V gives CDR1 DFQATT, CDR2 SNEGSKA (reference sequence). V dropped 8 bases and J dropped 5 bases, with 16 bases sitting between them. CDR3 coding DNA: TGCAGTACCGGGGGTAAGGGGCATCAGCCCCAGCATTTT. It specifies CSTGGKGHQPQHF.

This clonotype was seen repeatedly, ten times or more. The rearrangement links TRBV5-1 to TRBJ2-1, with 7 nucleotides matching TRBD2. Trimming at V came to 3 bases and at J to 7 bases, leaving 13 bases not matched to a gene. The length of the CDR3 is 16 residues. Per germline, CDR1 SGHRS and CDR2 YFSETQ. CDR3 amino acids: CASSYPLAREGNEQFF. The CDR3 coding sequence is TGCGCCAGCAGCTACCCACTAGCGAGAGAGGGGAATGAGCAGTTCTTC.

CDR3 protein: CASSKSLGTVNTGELFF. CDR3 nucleotides: TGTGCCAGCAGCAAAAGCCTGGGGACAGTTAACACCGGGGAGCTGTTTTTT. The chain employs TRBV21-1 and TRBJ2-2; the table's D call, TRBD1, has no DNA check behind it. TRBV21-1 is annotated as a pseudogene. CDR3 size: 17 residues.

This clonotype was seen a handful of times. The chain uses TRBV6-5 and TRBJ2-7; D assignment may be TRBD1 or TRBD2 (5 bases each). The CDR3 contains 15 residues. CDR1 and CDR2 (germline): MNHEY, SVGAGI. Between the trimmed V and J ends, which lost 6 bases and 6 bases, there was a span of 21 bases. For the CDR3, the DNA is TGTGCCAGCAGACCCGGGACGAACTCCGGCGGCGAGCAGTACTTC. It specifies CASRPGTNSGGEQYF.

This clonotype was seen more than once but under ten times. This sequence joins TRBV6-2 or TRBV6-3 and TRBJ2-1; TRBD1 is a possible D gene (6 bases). The J call is uncertain, as TRBJ2-5 better fits the DNA end. The length of the CDR3 is 14 residues. The germline V gene encodes CDR1 MNHEY and CDR2 SVGEGT. The CDR3 DNA reads TGTGCCAGCAGTTACCCAGGGGCTCTCAGGACCCAGTACTTC. Its translation: CASSYPGALRTQYF.

This clonotype has just a few counts. The gene calls are TRBV7-2 and TRBJ2-3, with D perhaps matching TRBD1 or TRBD2 (5 bases each). Germline V lookup: CDR1 SGHTA, CDR2 FQGNSA. The CDR3 totals 15 residues. The V end lost 1 base, the J end lost 1 base, and 9 bases lay between the germline ends. The CDR3 spells CASSLVWDGTDTQYF. The CDR3, as DNA: TGTGCCAGCAGCTTAGTATGGGACGGCACAGATACGCAGTATTTT. Combining the CDR3 with reference TRBV7-2 and TRBJ2-3 gives the whole variable domain GAGVSQSPSNKVTEKGKDVELRCDPISGHTALYWYRQSLGQGLEFLIYFQGNSAPDKSGLPSDRFSAERTGGSVSTLTIQRTQQEDSAVYLCASSLVWDGTDTQYFGPGTRLTVL.

The chain couples TRBV3-1 to TRBJ2-5; 9 bases map to TRBD2. The DNA end is more similar to TRBJ2-7, so the J call may be wrong. This CDR3 is 16 amino acids long. CDR1 and CDR2 (germline): LGHDT, YNNKEL (reference sequence). The chain's CDR3 is CASSHESAGGHYEQYF. DNA for the CDR3: TGTGCCAGCAGCCATGAATCAGCGGGAGGCCATTACGAGCAGTACTTC.

This clonotype was counted a few times. This chain connects TRBV20-1 to TRBJ1-6, with D tentatively TRBD1 (5 bases). The ends were cut back, 0 bases at V and 4 bases at J, with 7 bases in the middle. Germline V gene lookup returns CDR1 DFQATT and CDR2 SNEGSKA (reference sequence). There are 14 residues in the CDR3. CDR3 nucleotides: TGCAGTGCTAGAGAGGACAAGTATAATTCACCCCTCCACTTT. It yields the protein CSAREDKYNSPLHF.